This passage covers 26 T cell receptor beta chains from one sample sequenced in a study of blood T cells in healthy people across ages. Using a J-beta primer mix together with a sample-barcoded 5' primer, a second PCR was run for about 6 to 11 cycles. MiXCR, applied by TCRdb to the 5' RACE reads, yields one record per CDR3 protein. Here the sample spans a few hundred thousand distinct CDR3 sequences, over 25% being singletons. These records were also assigned to another study, of T cells of mothers and their children.

The sample was blood. These TCRs come from a boy between 2 and 10 years old in good health.

This clonotype has only a few counts. The gene calls are TRBV7-2 and TRBJ1-6; D gene ambiguous. This CDR3 is built from 12 residues. Germline CDR1 SGHTA, CDR2 FQGNSA. Trimming pared 5 bases from V and 7 bases from J, leaving 6 bases between. The CDR3 nucleotides read TGTGCCAGCAGCACACTAAATTCACCCCTCCACTTT. Amino acid sequence: CASSTLNSPLHF.

This clonotype turned up a few times. The V and J genes are TRBV7-3 and TRBJ2-5, with 9 bases fitting TRBD2. The CDR3 extends over 18 amino acids. The V and J ends lost 4 bases and 2 bases, in that order; junction bases with no gene match: 14. Per germline, CDR1 SGHTA and CDR2 FQGTGA. CDR3: CASSSEPRLSGGQETQYF. CDR3 DNA sequence: TGTGCCAGCAGCTCCGAACCCCGACTAAGCGGGGGGCAAGAGACCCAGTACTTC. The whole variable domain, remainder taken from reference TRBV7-3 and TRBJ2-5, is GAGVSQTPSNKVTEKGKYVELRCDPISGHTALYWYRQSLGQGPEFLIYFQGTGAADDSGLPNDRFFAVRPEGSVSTLKIQRTERGDSAVYLCASSSEPRLSGGQETQYFGPGTRLLVL.

This clonotype was detected only a few times. The chain is built from TRBV7-8 and TRBJ2-5; the D gene could be TRBD1 or TRBD2 (6 bases each). The J call may be in error: the DNA end matches TRBJ2-7 better. CDR3 length: 13 amino acids. Germline V gives CDR1 SGHVS, CDR2 FQNEAQ. In nucleotides, the CDR3 is TGTGCCAGCACTCTGGGGGGCCCGTACGAGCAGTACTTC. The encoded protein is CASTLGGPYEQYF.

This rearrangement joins TRBV5-1 to TRBJ2-7; 10 bases are shared with TRBD1. The ends lost 3 bases at V and 1 base at J; junction bases unmatched: 4. The CDR3 spans 15 residues. Germline V gene sequence: CDR1 SGHRS, CDR2 YFSETQ. Here the CDR3 DNA reads TGCGCCAGCAGCTGGACAGGGGGATCGTCCTACGAGCAGTACTTC. This codes for CASSWTGGSSYEQYF.

This clonotype has a handful of counts. The chain recombines TRBV10-3 with TRBJ2-3, with D unclear. The CDR3 has 13 amino acids. V lost 1 base, J lost 1 base, and 3 bases lay in between. The germline gives CDR1 ENHRY, CDR2 SYGVKD. The CDR3: CAISEFRTDTQYF. For the CDR3, the DNA is TGTGCCATCAGTGAGTTTCGCACAGATACGCAGTATTTT.

This clonotype has only a few counts. This sequence joins TRBV6-6 and TRBJ1-3; 8 bases are a match to TRBD1. There are 16 residues in the CDR3. V was clipped by 7 bases and J by 0 bases; unmatched bases: 8. CDR1 is MNHNY, CDR2 SVGAGI, per germline (reference sequence). DNA for the CDR3: TGTGCCAGCACCGCTAGACAGGGGAGCTCTGGAAACACCATATATTTT. This gives the protein CASTARQGSSGNTIYF.

The V call is TRBV5-1, the J call TRBJ1-1; no clear D gene. The germline V gene has CDR1 SGHRS and CDR2 YFSETQ. Trimming stripped 0 bases from V and 3 bases from J, with 12 bases between. There are 15 residues in the CDR3. The CDR3 DNA follows: TGCGCCAGCAGCTTGGGTGGAAACGTAGACACTGAAGCTTTCTTT. Its protein product is CASSLGGNVDTEAFF. Based on the CDR3 plus reference TRBV5-1 and TRBJ1-1, the full variable domain is KAGVTQTPRYLIKTRGQQVTLSCSPISGHRSVSWYQQTPGQGLQFLFEYFSETQRNKGNFPGRFSGRQFSNSRSEMNVSTLELGDSALYLCASSLGGNVDTEAFFGQGTRLTVV.

This sequence joins TRBV20-1 and TRBJ1-3; D remains unclear. The V gene lost 6 bases and the J gene lost 0 bases, with 12 bases spanning the gap. This CDR3 contains 14 residues. The germline CDR1 and CDR2 sequences are DFQATT and SNEGSKA (reference sequence). The CDR3 region is CSANPSPSGNTIYF. CDR3 DNA sequence: TGCAGTGCCAATCCATCTCCCTCTGGAAACACCATATATTTT.

This clonotype was recorded a few times. The chain couples TRBV10-3 to TRBJ2-5; TRBD2 matches 12 bases. TRBJ2-1 explains the end of the DNA better; the J call may be wrong. CDR1 ENHRY and CDR2 SYGVKD come from the germline V gene. CDR3 length equals 16 residues. This CDR3 reads CAISGVTSGSLAEQFF. DNA for the CDR3: TGTGCCATCAGTGGGGTGACTAGCGGGAGTTTGGCTGAGCAGTTCTTC.

This clonotype was seen only once. The rearrangement joins TRBV29-1 to TRBJ2-3; 8 bases line up with TRBD2. The CDR3 consists of 14 residues. J gave up 1 base and V 5 bases, and 5 bases lay outside the gene matches. From germline, CDR1 is SQVTM and CDR2 ANQGSEA. In DNA form, the CDR3 reads TGCAGCGTTAGCGGGGGCTCGGGCACAGATACGCAGTATTTT. Amino acids: CSVSGGSGTDTQYF.

This clonotype showed up just a few times. The chain uses TRBV10-2 and TRBJ2-7; 12 positions agree with TRBD2. J was trimmed by 2 bases and V by 4 bases; bases with no gene match: 3. Per the germline V gene, CDR1 is WSHSY and CDR2 is SAAADI. This CDR3 is built from 15 residues. CDR3 loop: CASSGTSGKTYEQYF. The CDR3 DNA reads TGCGCCAGCAGTGGGACTAGCGGGAAAACCTACGAGCAGTACTTC.

The rearrangement joins TRBV7-8 to TRBJ2-1; 8 bases match TRBD2. Trimming took 5 bases from V and 7 from J; bases not matched to a gene: 10. This CDR3 region has 15 residues. The germline V gene encodes CDR1 SGHVS and CDR2 FQNEAQ. CDR3 bases: TGTGCCAGCAGCCAATTAGGACGGGGGGGAAATGAGCAGTTCTTC. This codes for CASSQLGRGGNEQFF.

On this clonotype itself: The final CDR3 position lacks the conserved phenylalanine or tryptophan, pointing to a likely read error. The chain links TRBV14 to TRBJ1-6; D possibly corresponds to TRBD1 (6 bases). V was shortened by 0 bases and J by 10 bases, with 16 bases between the two germline ends. CDR1 SGHDN and CDR2 FVKESK come from the germline V gene. CDR3 length: 16 amino acids. The CDR3 region has the DNA TGTGCCAGCAGCCAAGAGAGCGGGGGGCTAGGATCACCCCTCCACCTT. Translation: CASSQESGGLGSPLHL.

Only a few counts were recorded for this clonotype. The J gene is TRBJ2-7, the V gene TRBV27; D is possibly TRBD1 (5 bases). The V gene lost 5 bases and the J gene lost 9 bases, with 17 bases spanning the gap. The germline V gene encodes CDR1 MNHEY and CDR2 SMNVEV (reference sequence). The CDR3 extends over 13 amino acids. This CDR3 is CASSATTVAVQYF. DNA for the CDR3: TGTGCCAGCAGTGCCACGACAGTTGCGGTGCAGTACTTC.

This clonotype was detected a few times. The V call is TRBV11-1, the J call TRBJ2-4, with TRBD2 identical over 10 bases. The CDR3 totals 20 residues. Germline loops: CDR1 SGHAT, CDR2 FQDESV (reference sequence). V shed 0 bases and J 0 bases; nucleotides not matched to a gene: 11. This CDR3 is CASSLAEGAGGPLAKNIQYF. In DNA, the CDR3 is TGTGCCAGCAGCTTAGCGGAGGGAGCGGGAGGGCCCTTAGCCAAAAACATTCAGTACTTC. Variable domain in full (rest from reference TRBV11-1 and TRBJ2-4): EAEVAQSPRYKITEKSQAVAFWCDPISGHATLYWYRQILGQGPELLVQFQDESVVDDSQLPKDRFSAERLKGVDSTLKIQPAELGDSAMYLCASSLAEGAGGPLAKNIQYFGAGTRLSVL.

The chain uses TRBV21-1 and TRBJ2-1. TRBV21-1 is shown as a pseudogene. The CDR3 spans 11 residues. The CDR3: CASSKGGEQFF. The DNA of the CDR3 is TGTGCCAGCAGCAAAGGTGGGGAGCAGTTCTTC.

This clonotype was recorded a few times. The chain is built from TRBV29-1 and TRBJ2-7; possibly TRBD1 for D (6 bases). Looked up from germline, CDR1 is SQVTM and CDR2 is ANQGSEA. V dropped 7 bases and J dropped 3 bases, with 13 bases sitting between them. CDR3 length: 12 amino acids. Written as DNA, the CDR3 is TGCAGCGCTCAACAGGGAGACTACGAGCAGTACTTC. Protein product: CSAQQGDYEQYF.

In this sample, this clonotype turned up a few times. This rearrangement joins TRBV7-2 to TRBJ2-3; 10 bases match TRBD2. The CDR3 has 17 amino acids. After removal of 2 bases from V and 2 bases from J, the junction contained 7 bases not matched to a gene. The germline CDR1 and CDR2 sequences are SGHTA and FQGNSA. CDR3 protein: CASSLWASGSATDTQYF. CDR3 nucleotide sequence: TGTGCCAGCAGCTTATGGGCTAGCGGGAGTGCCACAGATACGCAGTATTTT.

This clonotype was detected only a few times. The DNA for the CDR3 is TGTGCCAGCAGTTTGCGTGGCGGGGGAAACACCATATATTTT. It is translated as CASSLRGGGNTIYF. V gene TRBV12-3 or TRBV12-4 combines with J gene TRBJ1-3, with D unclear. The CDR3 spans 14 residues. Trimming shortened V by 3 bases and J by 4 bases, and 10 bases separated the two germline ends.

This clonotype was observed a few times. The V and J genes are TRBV9 and TRBJ1-6; no definite D call. The V gene's germline CDR1 is SGDLS and CDR2 YYNGEE. This CDR3 spans 16 amino acids. Trimming left V 3 bases short and J 0 bases short, with 10 bases between. CDR3 coding DNA: TGTGCCAGCAGCGGGGGAATATCCTCCTATAATTCACCCCTCCACTTT. Translated, it gives CASSGGISSYNSPLHF.

The gene calls are TRBV7-9 and TRBJ2-1; D is perhaps TRBD1 (5 bases). The CDR3 runs 17 residues. In germline, CDR1 is SEHNR, CDR2 FQNEAQ (reference sequence). V lost 1 base and J lost 4, with 17 bases in between. DNA for the CDR3: TGTGCCAGCAGCTTAGTTGTTGGGGCCTCTTTTTACAATGAGCAGTTCTTC. Its translation: CASSLVVGASFYNEQFF. Variable domain in full (rest from reference TRBV7-9 and TRBJ2-1): DTGVSQNPRHKITKRGQNVTFRCDPISEHNRLYWYRQTLGQGPEFLTYFQNEAQLEKSRLLSDRFSAERPKGSFSTLEIQRTEQGDSAMYLCASSLVVGASFYNEQFFGPGTRLTVL.

The rearrangement links TRBV24-1 to TRBJ2-1; possibly TRBD1 for D (6 bases). Trimming took 2 bases from V and 4 from J, leaving 14 bases between them. CDR3 length equals 16 residues. Germline CDR1 and CDR2: KGHDR and SFDVKD. DNA for the CDR3: TGTGCCACCAGTGATTCTACAGGGTTAGCGTACAATGAGCAGTTCTTC. Residues: CATSDSTGLAYNEQFF.

CDR3 amino acids: CASSTDRSGEGETQYF. The CDR3 DNA is TGTGCCAGCAGTACGGACAGGTCCGGTGAGGGAGAGACCCAGTACTTC. The chain joins TRBV6-6 to TRBJ2-5; 7 bases align to TRBD1. With V trimmed by 5 bases and J by 4 bases, 13 bases remained unmatched. In germline, CDR1 is MNHNY, CDR2 SVGAGI (reference sequence). CDR3 length: 16 amino acids.

This rearrangement joins TRBV10-2 to TRBJ1-1; D unclear. Trimming stripped 2 bases from V and 2 bases from J, with 18 bases between. In germline, CDR1 is WSHSY, CDR2 SAAADI. The CDR3 is made up of 17 amino acids. The CDR3 DNA follows: TGCGCCAGCAGTGAGCGGGTAACGGGTTACATTAACACTGAAGCTTTCTTT. It translates to CASSERVTGYINTEAFF.

The CDR3: CASSESASGTGAQYF. CDR3 nucleotides: TGTGCCAGCAGTGAAAGCGCTAGCGGAACGGGGGCCCAGTACTTC. This chain connects TRBV6-1 to TRBJ2-5, with TRBD2 matching over 7 bases. The CDR3 sequence is 15 residues long. The germline V gene has CDR1 MNHNS and CDR2 SASEGT. V dropped 2 bases and J dropped 9; count of bases not matched to a gene: 12.

The genes are TRBV6-5 and TRBJ2-1; D is possibly TRBD2 (7 bases). This CDR3 comprises 15 residues. Per the germline V gene, CDR1 is MNHEY and CDR2 is SVGAGI. V dropped 2 bases and J dropped 4 bases, with 12 bases sitting between them. The CDR3 loop reads CASSYGGGGYNEQFF. The CDR3 DNA sequence: TGTGCCAGCAGTTACGGGGGCGGGGGTTACAATGAGCAGTTCTTC.